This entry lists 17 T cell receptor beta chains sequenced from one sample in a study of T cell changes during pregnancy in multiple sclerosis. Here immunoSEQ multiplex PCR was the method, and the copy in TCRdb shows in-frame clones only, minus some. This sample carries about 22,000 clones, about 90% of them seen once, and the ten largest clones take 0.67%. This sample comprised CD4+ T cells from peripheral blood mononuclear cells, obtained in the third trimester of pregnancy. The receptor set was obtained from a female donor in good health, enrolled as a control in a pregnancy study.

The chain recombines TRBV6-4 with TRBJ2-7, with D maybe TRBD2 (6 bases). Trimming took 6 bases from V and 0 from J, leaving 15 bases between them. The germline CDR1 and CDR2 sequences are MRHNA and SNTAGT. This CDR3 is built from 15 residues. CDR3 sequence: CASRAPGLGSYEQYF. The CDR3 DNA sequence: TGTGCCAGCAGGGCTCCGGGACTCGGCTCCTACGAGCAGTACTTC.

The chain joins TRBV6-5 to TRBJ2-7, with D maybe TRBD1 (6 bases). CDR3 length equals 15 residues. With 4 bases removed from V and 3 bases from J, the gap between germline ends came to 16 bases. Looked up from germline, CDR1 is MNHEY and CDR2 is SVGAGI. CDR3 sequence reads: CASSSSTGAGYEQYF. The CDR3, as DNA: TGTGCCAGCAGTTCCTCGACAGGAGCAGGCTACGAGCAGTACTTC.

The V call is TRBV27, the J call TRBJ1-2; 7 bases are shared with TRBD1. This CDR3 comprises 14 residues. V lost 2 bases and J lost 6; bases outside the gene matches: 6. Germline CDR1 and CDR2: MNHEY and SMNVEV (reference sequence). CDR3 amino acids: CASSLMRGRDGYTF. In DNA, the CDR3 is TGTGCCAGCAGTTTAATGAGGGGGCGCGATGGCTACACCTTC.

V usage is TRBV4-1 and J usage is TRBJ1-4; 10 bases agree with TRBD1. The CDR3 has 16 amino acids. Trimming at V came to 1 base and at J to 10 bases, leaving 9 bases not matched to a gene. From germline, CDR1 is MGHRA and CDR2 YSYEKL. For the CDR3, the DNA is TGCGCCAGCAGCCAAGGGGGGACAGGGGCCCCGGGAAAACTGTTTTTT. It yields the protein CASSQGGTGAPGKLFF.

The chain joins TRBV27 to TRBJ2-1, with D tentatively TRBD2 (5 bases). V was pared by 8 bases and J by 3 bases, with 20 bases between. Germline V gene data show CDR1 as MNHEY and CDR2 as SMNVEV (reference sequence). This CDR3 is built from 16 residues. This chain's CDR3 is CASARRWTSHYNEQFF. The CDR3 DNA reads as TGTGCCAGCGCGCGTAGGTGGACTTCTCACTACAATGAGCAGTTCTTC.

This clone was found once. The CDR3: CASSLRGGYEQYF. DNA for the CDR3: TGTGCCAGCAGCTTGCGGGGAGGGTACGAGCAGTACTTC. The chain carries TRBV13 and TRBJ2-7; 7 bases line up with TRBD2. This CDR3 has 13 residues. Germline V CDR1 and CDR2: PRHDT, FYEKMQ (reference sequence). The V gene end was trimmed by 3 bases and the J gene end by 4 bases; junction bases not matched to a gene: 3. The full variable domain, rest sourced from reference TRBV13 and TRBJ2-7, is AAGVIQSPRHLIKEKRETATLKCYPIPRHDTVYWYQQGPGQDPQFLISFYEKMQSDKGSIPDRFSAQQFSDYHSELNMSSLELGDSALYFCASSLRGGYEQYFGPGTRLTVT.

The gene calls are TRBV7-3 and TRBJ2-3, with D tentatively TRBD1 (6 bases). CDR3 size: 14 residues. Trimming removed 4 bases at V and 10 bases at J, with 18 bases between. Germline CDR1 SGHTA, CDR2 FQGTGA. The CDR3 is CASSSPGTQSAQYF. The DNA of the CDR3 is TGTGCCAGCAGCTCTCCCGGGACACAGAGTGCGCAGTATTTT.

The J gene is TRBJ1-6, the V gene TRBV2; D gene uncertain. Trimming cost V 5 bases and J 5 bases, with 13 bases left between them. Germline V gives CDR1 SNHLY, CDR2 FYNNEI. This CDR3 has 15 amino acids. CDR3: CASSPRRGDNSPLHF. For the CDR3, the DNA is TGTGCCAGCAGTCCCAGAAGAGGAGATAATTCACCCCTCCACTTT.

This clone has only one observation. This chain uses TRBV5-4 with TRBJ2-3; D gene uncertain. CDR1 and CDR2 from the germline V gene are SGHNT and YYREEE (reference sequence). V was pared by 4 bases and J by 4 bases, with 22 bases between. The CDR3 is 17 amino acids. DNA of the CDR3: TGTGCCAGCAGCCCTAATAATTTATTTACGGTCCCAGATACGCAGTATTTT. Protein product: CASSPNNLFTVPDTQYF. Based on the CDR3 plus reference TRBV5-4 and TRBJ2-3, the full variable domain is ETGVTQSPTHLIKTRGQQVTLRCSSQSGHNTVSWYQQALGQGPQFIFQYYREEENGRGNFPPRFSGLQFPNYSSELNVNALELDDSALYLCASSPNNLFTVPDTQYFGPGTRLTVL.

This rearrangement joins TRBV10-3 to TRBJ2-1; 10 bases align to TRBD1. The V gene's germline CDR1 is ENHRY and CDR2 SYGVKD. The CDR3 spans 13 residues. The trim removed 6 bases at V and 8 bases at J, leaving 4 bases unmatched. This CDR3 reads CAIRGDRGHEQFF. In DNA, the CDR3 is TGTGCCATCAGGGGAGACAGGGGGCATGAGCAGTTCTTC.

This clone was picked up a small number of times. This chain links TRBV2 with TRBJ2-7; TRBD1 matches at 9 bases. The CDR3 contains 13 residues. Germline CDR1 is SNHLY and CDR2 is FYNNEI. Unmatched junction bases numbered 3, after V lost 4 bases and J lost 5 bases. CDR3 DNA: TGTGCCAGCAGTGGGACAGGGGACCACGAGCAGTACTTC. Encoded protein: CASSGTGDHEQYF.

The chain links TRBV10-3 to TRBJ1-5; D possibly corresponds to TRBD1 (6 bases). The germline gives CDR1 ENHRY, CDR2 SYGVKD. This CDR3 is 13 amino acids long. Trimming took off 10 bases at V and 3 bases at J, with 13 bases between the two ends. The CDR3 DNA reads TGTGCCAGCTCGGACAGCCTCAATCAGCCCCAGCATTTT. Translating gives CASSDSLNQPQHF.

CDR3 protein: CASSAGQGAITDTQYF. CDR3 DNA: TGTGCCAGCAGTGCGGGACAGGGGGCGATCACAGATACGCAGTATTTT. The chain uses TRBV28 and TRBJ2-3; 12 bases match TRBD1. Germline CDR1 and CDR2: MDHEN and SYDVKM. CDR3 length: 16 amino acids. The V gene end was trimmed by 5 bases and the J gene end by 2 bases; junction bases not matched to a gene: 5.

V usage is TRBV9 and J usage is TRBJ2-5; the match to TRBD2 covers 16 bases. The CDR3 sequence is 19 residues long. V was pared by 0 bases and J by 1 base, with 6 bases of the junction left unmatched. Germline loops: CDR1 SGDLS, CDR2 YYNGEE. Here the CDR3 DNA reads TGTGCCAGCAGCGTAGCTACGGGGACTAGCGGGGGGGCCCAAGAGACCCAGTACTTC. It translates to CASSVATGTSGGAQETQYF.

In DNA, the CDR3 is TGTGCCAGCTCGTGGACAGTTTCAGATACGCAGTATTTT. It is translated as CASSWTVSDTQYF. The gene calls are TRBV19 and TRBJ2-3; the D gene is possibly TRBD1 (6 bases). V lost 9 bases and J lost 4, with 14 bases in between. Germline V lookup: CDR1 LNHDA, CDR2 SQIVND (reference sequence). The CDR3 is made up of 13 amino acids.

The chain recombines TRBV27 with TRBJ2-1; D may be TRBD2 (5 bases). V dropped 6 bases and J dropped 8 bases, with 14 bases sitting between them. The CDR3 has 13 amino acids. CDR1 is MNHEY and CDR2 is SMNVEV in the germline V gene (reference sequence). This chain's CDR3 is CASRHPGTYEQFF. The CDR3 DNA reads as TGTGCCAGCAGGCACCCGGGAACATATGAGCAGTTCTTC.

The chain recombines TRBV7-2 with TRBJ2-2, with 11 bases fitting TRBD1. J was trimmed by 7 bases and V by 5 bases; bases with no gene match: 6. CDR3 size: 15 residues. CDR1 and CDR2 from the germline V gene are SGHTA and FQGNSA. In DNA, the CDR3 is TGTGCCAGCAGCCCGGGACAGGGGGGGAGCGGGGAGCTGTTTTTT. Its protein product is CASSPGQGGSGELFF.